This record looks at one TCR beta chain sequence and its context. Antigen specificity is unknown. This record belongs to a study of Ad26.COV2.S vaccination and SARS-CoV-2 variants. The study, taken as a whole, reports: Breadth measured for non-spike TCRs was similar across vaccine and placebo recipients.

This CDR3 is 14 amino acids long. Germline V gene lookup returns CDR1 MNHNS and CDR2 SASEGT. Trimming stripped 2 bases from V and 11 bases from J, with 15 bases between. TCRdb's table, derived via immunoSEQ multiplex PCR, lists solely in-frame clones and lacks some. Found here are hundreds of thousands of clones, around 90% of them singletons; the top ten hold roughly 1.5%. Specified treatment: some 20 received Ad26.COV2.S at low or high dose, single or two shots; several received placebo; per-sample allocation not given. Sample collection was performed on day 63 after the first vaccine or placebo injection. Based in Boston, the donor was an adult of 18-55 years.

The clonotype was recovered from a person aged 18 to 59 who received the Ad26.COV2.S COVID-19 vaccine or a placebo. This material consisted of peripheral blood, taken in a trial of Ad26.COV2.S vaccine versus placebo. This chain joins TRBV6-1 and TRBJ1-4, with D possibly being TRBD1 (5 bases). In nucleotides, the CDR3 is TGTGCCAGCAGTGAAAATCTACTACAGGCTAAACTGTTTTTT. It yields the protein CASSENLLQAKLFF.